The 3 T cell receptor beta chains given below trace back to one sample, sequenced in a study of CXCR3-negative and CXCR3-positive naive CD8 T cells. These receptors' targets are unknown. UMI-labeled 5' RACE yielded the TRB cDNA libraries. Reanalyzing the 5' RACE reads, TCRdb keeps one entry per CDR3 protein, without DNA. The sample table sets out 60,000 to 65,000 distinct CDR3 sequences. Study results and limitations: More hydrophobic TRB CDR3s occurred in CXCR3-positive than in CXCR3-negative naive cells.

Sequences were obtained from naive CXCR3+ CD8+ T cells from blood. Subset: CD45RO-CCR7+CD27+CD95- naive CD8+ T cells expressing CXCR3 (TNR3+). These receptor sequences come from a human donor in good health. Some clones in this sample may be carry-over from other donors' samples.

CDR3 sequence: CASSDGDRPYEQYF. The rearrangement uses TRBV25-1 and TRBJ2-7; the TRBD1 assignment by TCRdb is unverifiable without DNA. The CDR3 spans 14 residues. Germline V gene lookup returns CDR1 MGHDK and CDR2 SYGVNS.

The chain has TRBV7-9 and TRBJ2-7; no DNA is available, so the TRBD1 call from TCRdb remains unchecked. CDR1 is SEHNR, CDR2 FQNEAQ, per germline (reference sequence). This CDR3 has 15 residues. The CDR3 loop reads CASSSGQGAFYEQYF.

The CDR3 loop reads CASSPGGAPYEQYF. The chain has TRBV5-1 and TRBJ2-7; TCRdb gives TRBD2 as the D gene, but with no DNA this cannot be confirmed. CDR3 length equals 14 residues. Looked up from germline, CDR1 is SGHRS and CDR2 is YFSETQ.